One and the same sample provided the 18 T cell receptor beta chains below, sequenced in a study of PD-1 blockade in classical Hodgkin lymphoma (dated by TCRdb to about 2020). Libraries came from the immunoSEQ multiplex PCR assay. The source is immuneACCESS, and TCRdb retained only in-frame sequences with V and J called. Part of the clones is not carried over; for the studies checked, unresolved V genes explain less than half of this, and the remainder is unexplained. Across this sample there are fewer than 25,000 clones, with 70% to 85% seen only once. About 21% of the sample rests with the top ten. The time point label, read with the paper, signifies: cycle 1 day 1 (C1D1), immediately before nivolumab initiation. Every trial patient had relapsed after autologous stem cell transplantation, and cohorts A, B and C differed in prior brentuximab vedotin exposure. Sequences were derived from peripheral blood mononuclear cells (PBMCs), sampled at baseline. The receptors were sampled from a human donor with classical Hodgkin lymphoma.

This rearrangement joins TRBV7-2 to TRBJ2-7, with D uncertain. The CDR3 extends over 13 amino acids. Trimming removed 6 bases at V and 7 bases at J, with 16 bases between. Germline V gene data show CDR1 as SGHTA and CDR2 as FQGNSA. The CDR3 sequence is CASRVYQVGEQYF. The CDR3 bases are TGTGCCAGCAGGGTATACCAAGTTGGAGAGCAGTACTTC.

The chain links TRBV6-5 to TRBJ2-7; 12 positions agree with TRBD2. V trimming: 0 bases; J trimming: 3 bases; junction bases outside the gene matches: 3. Germline lookup yields CDR1 MNHEY and CDR2 SVGAGI. The CDR3 has 16 amino acids. CDR3 nucleotides: TGTGCCAGCAGTTACTCGGGACTAGCGGGCGGCTACGAGCAGTACTTC. Protein product: CASSYSGLAGGYEQYF.

The chain employs TRBV7-2 and TRBJ2-5; 9 bases fit TRBD2. The junction had 11 bases not matched to a gene; V was cut back by 4 bases and J by 5 bases. The CDR3 sequence is 16 residues long. CDR1 is SGHTA, CDR2 FQGNSA, per germline. As DNA, the CDR3 is TGTGCCAGCAGCTCCTTTTTATCTAGCGGGAAGGAGACCCAGTACTTC. This translates into CASSSFLSSGKETQYF.

J is TRBJ2-2 and V is TRBV11-2, with 7 nucleotides matching TRBD2. The germline CDR1 and CDR2 sequences are SGHAT and FQNNGV. The J segment lost 5 bases and the V segment lost 3 bases, leaving 12 bases of the junction unmatched. The CDR3 covers 17 residues. In DNA, the CDR3 is TGTGCCAGCAGCTTCGTACCGACGACGGGGGGTACCGGGGAGCTGTTTTTT. Amino acids: CASSFVPTTGGTGELFF. The variable domain in full, with the rest retrieved from reference TRBV11-2 and TRBJ2-2, is EAGVAQSPRYKIIEKRQSVAFWCNPISGHATLYWYQQILGQGPKLLIQFQNNGVVDDSQLPKDRFSAERLKGVDSTLKIQPAKLEDSAVYLCASSFVPTTGGTGELFFGEGSRLTVL.

This chain links TRBV7-2 with TRBJ1-5; 9 nucleotides agree with TRBD1. V lost 5 bases and J lost 5; bases outside the gene matches: 1. The CDR3 is 13 amino acids. Germline V gives CDR1 SGHTA, CDR2 FQGNSA. CDR3 nucleotide sequence: TGTGCCAGCAGCCGGACAGGGGATCAGCCCCAGCATTTT. This encodes CASSRTGDQPQHF.

This clone was seen once. CDR3 region: CASSWDGVGTYEQYF. The CDR3 DNA follows: TGTGCCAGCAGCTGGGACGGGGTCGGAACCTACGAGCAGTACTTC. The rearrangement links TRBV13 to TRBJ2-7; D is possibly TRBD1 or TRBD2 (5 bases each). Germline values: CDR1 PRHDT, CDR2 FYEKMQ (reference sequence). V lost 4 bases to trimming and J lost 2 bases, with 15 bases between them. The CDR3 covers 15 residues.

The rearrangement uses TRBV29-1 and TRBJ1-6, with D unresolved. Trimming removed 4 bases from V and 9 bases from J, with 13 bases in between. From germline, CDR1 is SQVTM and CDR2 ANQGSEA. The CDR3 has 13 residues. CDR3 in amino acids: CSVARDITSPLHF. For the CDR3, the DNA is TGCAGCGTTGCTCGGGATATCACTTCACCCCTCCACTTT. The full variable domain, rest sourced from reference TRBV29-1 and TRBJ1-6, is SAVISQKPSRDICQRGTSLTIQCQVDSQVTMMFWYRQQPGQSLTLIATANQGSEATYESGFVIDKFPISRPNLTFSTLTVSNMSPEDSSIYLCSVARDITSPLHFGNGTRLTVT.

V is TRBV7-2 and J is TRBJ2-7, with D hard to call. Trimming removed 0 bases from V and 1 base from J, with 7 bases in between. CDR1 is SGHTA and CDR2 is FQGNSA in the germline V gene. This CDR3 is built from 14 residues. CDR3 nucleotide sequence: TGTGCCAGCAGCTTAGCGCGGCAGTCCTACGAGCAGTACTTC. It specifies CASSLARQSYEQYF. Looking up the rest from reference TRBV7-2 and TRBJ2-7 gives the full variable domain: GAGVSQSPSNKVTEKGKDVELRCDPISGHTALYWYRQSLGQGLEFLIYFQGNSAPDKSGLPSDRFSAERTGGSVSTLTIQRTQQEDSAVYLCASSLARQSYEQYFGPGTRLTVT.

This clone has more than one count but fewer than ten. The V call is TRBV6-5, the J call TRBJ2-3; possibly TRBD2 for D (7 bases). This CDR3 spans 13 amino acids. V was trimmed by 5 bases and J by 3 bases, leaving 9 bases between them. The germline CDR1 and CDR2 sequences are MNHEY and SVGAGI. The CDR3: CASSGGATDTQYF. CDR3 sequence (DNA): TGTGCCAGCAGTGGGGGGGCGACAGATACGCAGTATTTT.

This clone is termed medium-sized (0.01 to 0.1%). The chain couples TRBV2 to TRBJ1-3, with a tentative D call TRBD1 (5 bases). This CDR3 has 15 amino acids. Trimming cost V 5 bases and J 4 bases, with 15 bases left between them. Germline CDR1 and CDR2: SNHLY and FYNNEI. CDR3 coding DNA: TGTGCCAGCAGTTACTTGGGAGGGACGGGAAACACCATATATTTT. Translation: CASSYLGGTGNTIYF.

The CDR3 protein is CASSQSGAIDQPQHF. The DNA of the CDR3 is TGTGCCAGCAGTCAGTCCGGGGCCATAGATCAGCCCCAGCATTTT. This sequence joins TRBV6-6 and TRBJ1-5; weak D call: TRBD1 (5 bases). The V end lost 5 bases, the J end lost 5 bases, and 16 bases lay between the germline ends. The germline gives CDR1 MNHNY, CDR2 SVGAGI (reference sequence). The CDR3 covers 15 residues.

The chain uses TRBV11-3 and TRBJ2-5; TRBD1 might be the D (6 bases). CDR1 and CDR2 from the germline V gene are SGHNT and YENEEA. This CDR3 has 16 amino acids. With 4 bases removed from V and 3 bases from J, the gap between germline ends came to 18 bases. In nucleotides, the CDR3 is TGTGCCAGCAGCTCCGCAGGGAAACAGGGAAAAGAGACCCAGTACTTC. This gives the protein CASSSAGKQGKETQYF. Combining the CDR3 with reference TRBV11-3 and TRBJ2-5 gives the whole variable domain EAGVVQSPRYKIIEKKQPVAFWCNPISGHNTLYWYLQNLGQGPELLIRYENEEAVDDSQLPKDRFSAERLKGVDSTLKIQPAELGDSAVYLCASSSAGKQGKETQYFGPGTRLLVL.

The table lists this clone with a few counts. This CDR3 reads CASSKSDMGVGGNEQFF. The CDR3 region has the DNA TGTGCCAGTAGTAAATCGGATATGGGGGTAGGAGGAAATGAGCAGTTCTTC. The rearrangement links TRBV19 to TRBJ2-1; D possibly uses TRBD1 or TRBD2 (5 bases each). V was clipped by 4 bases and J by 7 bases, with 23 bases between them. The CDR3 has 17 amino acids. Germline V CDR1 and CDR2: LNHDA, SQIVND (reference sequence).

The J gene is TRBJ2-6, the V gene TRBV19; perhaps TRBD1 as D (5 bases). Germline V lookup: CDR1 LNHDA, CDR2 SQIVND (reference sequence). The CDR3 consists of 14 residues. The V end was cut by 2 bases, the J end by 7 bases, with 9 bases between. In nucleotides, the CDR3 is TGTGCCAGTAGTATACAGGGTGGAGCCAACGTCCTGACTTTC. Its translation is CASSIQGGANVLTF.

This chain links TRBV16 with TRBJ2-1, with TRBD2 as a possible D gene (5 bases). This CDR3 has 14 amino acids. Germline loops: CDR1 KGHSY, CDR2 FQNENV. V was clipped by 4 bases and J by 3 bases, with 10 bases between them. CDR3 in DNA: TGTGCCAGCAGCCTGTTCCGGGACTACAATGAGCAGTTCTTC. Translation: CASSLFRDYNEQFF.

V and J are TRBV19 and TRBJ2-1; TRBD2 agrees at 11 bases. Germline CDR1 and CDR2: LNHDA and SQIVND (reference sequence). CDR3 length: 14 amino acids. Trimming cost V 9 bases and J 8 bases; bases outside gene matches: 9. The CDR3 reads CASTPSGRFYEQFF. The DNA for the CDR3 is TGTGCCAGCACACCTAGCGGGAGGTTCTATGAGCAGTTCTTC.

The J gene is TRBJ2-7, the V gene TRBV4-1; possible D gene TRBD1, 5 bases. The CDR3 is 16 amino acids. Germline V lookup: CDR1 MGHRA, CDR2 YSYEKL. Trimming shortened V by 1 base and J by 2 bases, and 15 bases separated the two germline ends. CDR3 DNA sequence: TGCGCCAGCAGCCAAGGTTCAGGGCGAACTACCTACGAGCAGTACTTC. This encodes CASSQGSGRTTYEQYF.

This clone has a single count. The chain uses TRBV4-3 and TRBJ2-7, with D hard to call. The CDR3 extends over 14 amino acids. V was trimmed by 0 bases and J by 4 bases, leaving 10 bases between them. Germline-derived CDR1 and CDR2 are LGHNA and YSLEER. CDR3 bases: TGCGCCAGCAGCCAAGATCGCAGGAATTACGAGCAGTACTTC. Its protein product is CASSQDRRNYEQYF.